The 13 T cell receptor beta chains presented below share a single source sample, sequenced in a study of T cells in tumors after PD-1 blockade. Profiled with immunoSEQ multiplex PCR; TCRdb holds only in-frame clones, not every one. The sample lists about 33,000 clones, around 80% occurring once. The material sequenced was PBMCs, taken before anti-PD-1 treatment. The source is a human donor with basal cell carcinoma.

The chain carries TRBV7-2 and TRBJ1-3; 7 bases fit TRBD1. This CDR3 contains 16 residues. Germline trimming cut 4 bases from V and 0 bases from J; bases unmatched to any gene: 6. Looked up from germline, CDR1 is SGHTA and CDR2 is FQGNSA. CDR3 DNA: TGTGCCAGCAGCTCATACGGGACAGACTCTGGAAACACCATATATTTT. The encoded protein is CASSSYGTDSGNTIYF.

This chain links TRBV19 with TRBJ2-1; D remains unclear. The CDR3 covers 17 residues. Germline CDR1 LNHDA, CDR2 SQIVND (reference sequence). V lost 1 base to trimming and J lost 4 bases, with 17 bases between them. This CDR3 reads CASSIAGGPTSYNEQFF. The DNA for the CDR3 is TGTGCCAGTAGTATAGCGGGCGGACCCACCTCTTACAATGAGCAGTTCTTC.

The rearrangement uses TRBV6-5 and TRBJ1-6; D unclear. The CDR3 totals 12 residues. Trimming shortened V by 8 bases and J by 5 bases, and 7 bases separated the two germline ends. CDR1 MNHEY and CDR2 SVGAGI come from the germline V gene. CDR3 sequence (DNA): TGTGCCAGCGGACTGAATAATTCACCCCTCCACTTT. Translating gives CASGLNNSPLHF.

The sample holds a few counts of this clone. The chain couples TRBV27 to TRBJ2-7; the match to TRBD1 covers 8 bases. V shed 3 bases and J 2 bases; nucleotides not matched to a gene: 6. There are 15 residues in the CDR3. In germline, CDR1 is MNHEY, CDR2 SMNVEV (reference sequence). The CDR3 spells CASSLVSGGPYEQYF. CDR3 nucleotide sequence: TGTGCCAGCAGTTTGGTTTCAGGGGGCCCCTACGAGCAGTACTTC.

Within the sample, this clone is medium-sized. The CDR3 is CASSPRQITNEKLFF. CDR3 sequence (DNA): TGTGCCAGCAGCCCAAGACAGATCACTAATGAAAAACTGTTTTTT. This rearrangement joins TRBV3-1 (or the pseudogene TRBV3-2) to TRBJ1-4; D is possibly TRBD1 (5 bases). CDR1 and CDR2 (germline): LGHDT, YNNKEL (reference sequence). The CDR3 length is 15 residues. The V end lost 4 bases, the J end lost 2 bases, and 11 bases lay between the germline ends.

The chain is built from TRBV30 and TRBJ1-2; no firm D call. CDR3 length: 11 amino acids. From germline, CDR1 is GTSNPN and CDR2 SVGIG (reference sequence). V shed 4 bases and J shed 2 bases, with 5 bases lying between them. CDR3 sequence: CAWTGNYGYTF. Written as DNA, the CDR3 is TGTGCCTGGACCGGGAACTATGGCTACACCTTC.

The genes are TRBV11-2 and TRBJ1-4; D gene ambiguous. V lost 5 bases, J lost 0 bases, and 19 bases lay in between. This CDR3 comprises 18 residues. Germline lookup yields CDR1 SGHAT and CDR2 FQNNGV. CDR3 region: CASSPRGSSVSTNEKLFF. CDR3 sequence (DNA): TGTGCCAGCAGCCCCCGCGGCAGTTCCGTATCAACTAATGAAAAACTGTTTTTT.

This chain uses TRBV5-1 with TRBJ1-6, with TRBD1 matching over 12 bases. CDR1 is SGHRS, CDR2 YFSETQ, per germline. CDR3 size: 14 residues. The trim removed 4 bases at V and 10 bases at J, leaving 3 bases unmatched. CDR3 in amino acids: CASSPGTGGSPLHF. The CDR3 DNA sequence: TGCGCCAGCAGCCCGGGGACAGGGGGCTCACCCCTCCACTTT.

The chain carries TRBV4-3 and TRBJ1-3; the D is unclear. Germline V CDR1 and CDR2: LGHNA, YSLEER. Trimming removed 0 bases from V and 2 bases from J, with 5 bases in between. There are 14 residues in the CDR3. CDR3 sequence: CASSQDQAGNTIYF. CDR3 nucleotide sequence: TGCGCCAGCAGCCAAGACCAGGCTGGAAACACCATATATTTT.

The CDR3 sequence: CASSYSGEQFF. The CDR3, as DNA: TGTGCCAGCAGTTACTCGGGAGAGCAGTTCTTC. V gene TRBV6-5 combines with J gene TRBJ2-1; the D is unclear. The ends were cut back, 0 bases at V and 10 bases at J, with 4 bases in the middle. Germline values: CDR1 MNHEY, CDR2 SVGAGI. The CDR3 length is 11 residues.

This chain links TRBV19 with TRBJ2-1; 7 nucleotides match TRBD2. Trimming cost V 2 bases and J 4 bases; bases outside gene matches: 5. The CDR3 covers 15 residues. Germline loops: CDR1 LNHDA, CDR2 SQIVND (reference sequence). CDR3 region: CASSIYLAEYNEQFF. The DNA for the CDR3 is TGTGCCAGTAGTATATACCTAGCGGAGTACAATGAGCAGTTCTTC.

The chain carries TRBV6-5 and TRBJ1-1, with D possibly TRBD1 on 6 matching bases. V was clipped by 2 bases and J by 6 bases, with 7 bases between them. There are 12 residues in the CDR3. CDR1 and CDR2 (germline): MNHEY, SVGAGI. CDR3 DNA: TGTGCCAGCAGTTACGGGGGGCCTGAAGCTTTCTTT. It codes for CASSYGGPEAFF.

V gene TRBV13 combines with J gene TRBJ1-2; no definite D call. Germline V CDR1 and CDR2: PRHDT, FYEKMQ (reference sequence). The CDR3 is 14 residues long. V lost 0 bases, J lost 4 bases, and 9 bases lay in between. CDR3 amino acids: CASSLGGRAYGYTF. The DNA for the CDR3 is TGTGCCAGCAGCTTAGGGGGCAGAGCCTATGGCTACACCTTC. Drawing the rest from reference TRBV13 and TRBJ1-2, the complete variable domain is AAGVIQSPRHLIKEKRETATLKCYPIPRHDTVYWYQQGPGQDPQFLISFYEKMQSDKGSIPDRFSAQQFSDYHSELNMSSLELGDSALYFCASSLGGRAYGYTFGSGTRLTVV.